A selection of T cell receptor beta chains follows, all from one sample in a study of CD8 T cells in ankylosing spondylitis. TCRdb processed the 5' RACE reads anew with MiXCR; each CDR3 protein has one entry. This table has 150,000 to 200,000 distinct CDR3 sequences, roughly 34% appearing once. Sequences were obtained from synovial fluid, either unsorted or a sorted T cell fraction (not recorded which). These receptor sequences come from a male donor with ankylosing spondylitis. Each CDR3 is given with its conserved first and last residue. The order of the fields is J gene, D gene, V gene, clone size, CDR3 protein, CDR3 DNA. The D gene is left open where the match is weak. Rows may omit the clone size; those that give it use once, few, many or a size class.

j_call: TRBJ2-7
d_call: -
v_call: TRBV6-5
clone_size: many
cdr3_aa: CASSYSGSRSYEQYF
cdr3_nt: TGTGCCAGCAGTTACTCGGGGTCGCGATCCTACGAGCAGTACTTC

j_call: TRBJ2-1
d_call: TRBD2
v_call: TRBV24-1
clone_size: -
cdr3_aa: CATSDRTSGTVSEQFF
cdr3_nt: TGTGCCACCAGTGATCGGACTAGCGGGACGGTCAGTGAGCAGTTCTTC

j_call: TRBJ1-6
d_call: TRBD1
v_call: TRBV12-3/TRBV12-4
clone_size: few
cdr3_aa: CASRLTGDSPLHF
cdr3_nt: TGTGCCAGCAGACTGACAGGGGATTCACCCCTCCACTTT

j_call: TRBJ2-2
d_call: -
v_call: TRBV9
clone_size: -
cdr3_aa: CASSPSRANTGELFF
cdr3_nt: TGTGCCAGCAGCCCTAGCCGGGCAAACACCGGGGAGCTGTTTTTT

j_call: TRBJ1-5
d_call: -
v_call: TRBV10-3
clone_size: -
cdr3_aa: CAITAGTEPQHF
cdr3_nt: TGTGCCATCACGGCGGGTACAGAGCCCCAGCATTTT

j_call: TRBJ2-2
d_call: TRBD2
v_call: TRBV2
clone_size: many
cdr3_aa: CASSATSGSFTGELFF
cdr3_nt: TGTGCCAGCAGCGCCACTAGCGGGAGTTTCACCGGGGAGCTGTTTTTT

j_call: TRBJ2-1
d_call: -
v_call: TRBV4-1
clone_size: -
cdr3_aa: CASSQVEGASSYNEQFF
cdr3_nt: TGCGCCAGCAGCCAAGTGGAGGGGGCAAGCTCCTACAATGAGCAGTTCTTC

j_call: TRBJ2-3
d_call: -
v_call: TRBV28
clone_size: -
cdr3_aa: CASKMNTDTQYF
cdr3_nt: TGTGCCAGCAAGATGAACACAGATACGCAGTATTTT

j_call: TRBJ1-6
d_call: -
v_call: TRBV19
clone_size: few
cdr3_aa: CASSTAGYGNSPLHF
cdr3_nt: TGTGCCAGTAGTACCGCGGGATACGGGAATTCACCCCTCCACTTT

j_call: TRBJ2-7
d_call: TRBD2
v_call: TRBV20-1
clone_size: -
cdr3_aa: CSATSGSLYEQYF
cdr3_nt: TGCAGTGCTACTAGCGGGAGTCTCTACGAGCAGTACTTC

j_call: TRBJ1-1
d_call: -
v_call: TRBV2
clone_size: -
cdr3_aa: CASTATENTEAFF
cdr3_nt: TGTGCCAGCACCGCGACAGAGAACACTGAAGCTTTCTTT

j_call: TRBJ2-7
d_call: -
v_call: TRBV20-1
clone_size: few
cdr3_aa: CSATGPPYEQYF
cdr3_nt: TGCAGTGCTACGGGACCGCCCTACGAGCAGTACTTC

j_call: TRBJ2-1
d_call: -
v_call: TRBV12-5
clone_size: -
cdr3_aa: CASGLKWRRGARDEQFF
cdr3_nt: TGTGCTAGTGGTTTGAAGTGGCGGCGAGGGGCTCGGGATGAGCAGTTCTTC

j_call: TRBJ2-7
d_call: TRBD1
v_call: TRBV28
clone_size: -
cdr3_aa: CAILGTASYEQYF
cdr3_nt: TGTGCCATCCTAGGGACAGCCTCCTACGAGCAGTACTTC

j_call: TRBJ1-1
d_call: -
v_call: TRBV20-1
clone_size: -
cdr3_aa: CSARDRPSMNTEAFF
cdr3_nt: TGCAGTGCTAGAGATCGACCATCAATGAACACTGAAGCTTTCTTT

j_call: TRBJ1-2
d_call: -
v_call: TRBV6-1
clone_size: -
cdr3_aa: CASSGAGRYNYGYTF
cdr3_nt: TGTGCCAGCAGTGGGGCAGGACGTTACAACTATGGCTACACCTTC

j_call: TRBJ1-5
d_call: -
v_call: TRBV6-1
clone_size: -
cdr3_aa: CASKWEIYSNQPQHF
cdr3_nt: TGTGCCAGCAAATGGGAGATCTATAGCAATCAGCCCCAGCATTTT

j_call: TRBJ2-4
d_call: TRBD1
v_call: TRBV28
clone_size: few
cdr3_aa: CASSFPQGAKNIQYF
cdr3_nt: TGTGCCAGCAGTTTCCCACAGGGGGCCAAAAACATTCAGTACTTC

j_call: TRBJ1-6
d_call: -
v_call: TRBV20-1
clone_size: -
cdr3_aa: CSARLGRNNSPLHF
cdr3_nt: TGCAGTGCTAGACTCGGCAGGAATAATTCACCCCTCCACTTT

j_call: TRBJ1-1
d_call: -
v_call: TRBV30
clone_size: -
cdr3_aa: CAWSSTGEAFF
cdr3_nt: TGTGCCTGGAGTTCGACAGGAGAAGCTTTCTTT

j_call: TRBJ1-1
d_call: -
v_call: TRBV7-9
clone_size: -
cdr3_aa: CASSSRFGFEMNTEAFF
cdr3_nt: TGTGCCAGCAGCTCCCGCTTTGGATTTGAGATGAACACTGAAGCTTTCTTT

j_call: TRBJ2-7
d_call: TRBD1
v_call: TRBV12-3/TRBV12-4
clone_size: few
cdr3_aa: CASSNPGGQTYEQYF
cdr3_nt: TGTGCCAGCAGCAACCCAGGGGGCCAGACCTACGAGCAGTACTTC

j_call: TRBJ2-2
d_call: -
v_call: TRBV7-2
clone_size: -
cdr3_aa: CASSLIGFTGELFF
cdr3_nt: TGTGCCAGCAGCTTAATTGGTTTCACCGGGGAGCTGTTTTTT

j_call: TRBJ1-5
d_call: -
v_call: TRBV5-1
clone_size: many
cdr3_aa: CASSLEGGSNQPQHF
cdr3_nt: TGCGCCAGCAGCTTGGAAGGCGGTAGCAATCAGCCCCAGCATTTT

j_call: TRBJ1-2
d_call: TRBD1
v_call: TRBV20-1
clone_size: few
cdr3_aa: CSARDMGQNLNYGYTF
cdr3_nt: TGCAGTGCTAGGGATATGGGACAGAACCTAAACTATGGCTACACCTTC

j_call: TRBJ2-7
d_call: -
v_call: TRBV12-3/TRBV12-4
clone_size: few
cdr3_aa: CASSSGGSNHEQYF
cdr3_nt: TGTGCCAGCAGTTCGGGTGGTTCTAACCACGAGCAGTACTTC

j_call: TRBJ1-1
d_call: TRBD1
v_call: TRBV29-1
clone_size: many
cdr3_aa: CSSGKTGGENTEAFF
cdr3_nt: TGCAGCTCTGGAAAGACAGGGGGGGAGAACACTGAAGCTTTCTTT